The rows below give T cell receptor beta chains drawn from one sample of a study of early T cells in non-severe SARS-CoV-2 infection. TCRdb fed the 5' RACE reads into MiXCR, producing one record per CDR3 protein. The sample consists of around 57,000 distinct CDR3 sequences, approximately 6.2% of them appearing once. Sequenced material: whole blood. Receptors originate from an adult who was a healthcare worker with PCR-confirmed SARS-CoV-2 infection or an uninfected control (not recorded which). Each CDR3 is given with its conserved first and last residue. Each record gives: J gene, V gene, clone size, D gene, CDR3 protein, CDR3 DNA. The D gene is left open where the match is weak. Size is stated for part of the rows, as once, few or many counts, or as a class when the clone is expanded.

j_gene: TRBJ2-1; v_gene: TRBV5-4; abundance: few; d_gene: -; CDR3aa: CASSLVGMNEQFF; CDR3nt: TGTGCCAGCAGCTTGGTGGGCATGAATGAGCAGTTCTTC
j_gene: TRBJ1-2; v_gene: TRBV24-1; abundance: many; d_gene: -; CDR3aa: CATSEPGLYGYTF; CDR3nt: TGTGCCACCAGTGAGCCGGGGCTTTATGGCTACACCTTC
j_gene: TRBJ2-7; v_gene: TRBV20-1; abundance: many; d_gene: -; CDR3aa: CSASTDHRGAFYEQYF; CDR3nt: TGCAGTGCTAGTACCGACCATCGGGGGGCTTTTTACGAGCAGTACTTC
j_gene: TRBJ2-5; v_gene: TRBV20-1; abundance: many; d_gene: TRBD1; CDR3aa: CSADSRTGGQETQYF; CDR3nt: TGCAGTGCTGACTCCCGGACAGGGGGCCAAGAGACCCAGTACTTC
j_gene: TRBJ2-5; v_gene: TRBV6-2/TRBV6-3; abundance: -; d_gene: -; CDR3aa: CASTTDGARETQYF; CDR3nt: TGTGCCAGCACCACCGATGGGGCTCGAGAGACCCAGTACTTC
j_gene: TRBJ2-7; v_gene: TRBV29-1; abundance: many; d_gene: TRBD1; CDR3aa: CSAGDSSYEQYF; CDR3nt: TGCAGCGCTGGGGACAGTTCCTACGAGCAGTACTTC
j_gene: TRBJ2-2; v_gene: TRBV4-3; abundance: many; d_gene: -; CDR3aa: CASSQSSNTGELFF; CDR3nt: TGCGCCAGCAGCCAATCCTCGAACACCGGGGAGCTGTTTTTT
j_gene: TRBJ2-1; v_gene: TRBV2; abundance: many; d_gene: TRBD1; CDR3aa: CASSAGTGASHNEQFF; CDR3nt: TGTGCCAGCAGTGCGGGGACAGGGGCTTCCCACAATGAGCAGTTCTTC
j_gene: TRBJ2-1; v_gene: TRBV6-6; abundance: many; d_gene: -; CDR3aa: CASSRPGGQSSYNEQFF; CDR3nt: TGTGCCAGCAGTCGTCCCGGGGGACAGAGCTCCTACAATGAGCAGTTCTTC
j_gene: TRBJ1-1; v_gene: TRBV7-9; abundance: many; d_gene: TRBD1; CDR3aa: CASSKRQGTSNTEAFF; CDR3nt: TGTGCCAGCAGCAAAAGACAGGGAACTTCGAACACTGAAGCTTTCTTT
j_gene: TRBJ2-1; v_gene: TRBV5-1; abundance: many; d_gene: -; CDR3aa: CASSLASHRGSEQFF; CDR3nt: TGCGCCAGCAGCTTAGCGTCCCACCGGGGTAGTGAGCAGTTCTTC
j_gene: TRBJ1-6; v_gene: TRBV4-3; abundance: many; d_gene: -; CDR3aa: CASSQERPGSYNSPLHF; CDR3nt: TGCGCCAGCAGCCAAGAGAGGCCGGGCTCCTATAATTCACCCCTCCACTTT
j_gene: TRBJ2-3; v_gene: TRBV7-9; abundance: few; d_gene: -; CDR3aa: CASSLTAGPTRGSQYF; CDR3nt: TGTGCCAGCAGCTTGACCGCGGGGCCGACGAGAGGTTCGCAGTATTTT
j_gene: TRBJ1-6; v_gene: TRBV6-1; abundance: -; d_gene: -; CDR3aa: CASSESAGARSPLHF; CDR3nt: TGTGCCAGCAGTGAATCGGCAGGGGCGAGGTCACCCCTCCACTTT
j_gene: TRBJ1-5; v_gene: TRBV29-1; abundance: few; d_gene: -; CDR3aa: CSVGTGGSNQPQHF; CDR3nt: TGCAGCGTTGGGACCGGGGGCAGCAATCAGCCCCAGCATTTT
j_gene: TRBJ2-7; v_gene: TRBV7-9; abundance: many; d_gene: -; CDR3aa: CASSTPSSYEQYF; CDR3nt: TGTGCCAGCAGCACACCTAGTTCCTACGAGCAGTACTTC
j_gene: TRBJ2-2; v_gene: TRBV3-1; abundance: many; d_gene: -; CDR3aa: CASSRTGELFF; CDR3nt: TGTGCCAGCAGCCGAACCGGGGAGCTGTTTTTT
j_gene: TRBJ2-5; v_gene: TRBV7-9; abundance: -; d_gene: -; CDR3aa: CASSPLANQETQYF; CDR3nt: TGTGCCAGCAGTCCTCTAGCGAATCAAGAGACCCAGTACTTC
j_gene: TRBJ2-3; v_gene: TRBV29-1; abundance: few; d_gene: TRBD2; CDR3aa: CSVEEQRGGTDTQYF; CDR3nt: TGCAGCGTTGAAGAACAGCGGGGCGGCACAGATACGCAGTATTTT
j_gene: TRBJ2-7; v_gene: TRBV7-2; abundance: many; d_gene: -; CDR3aa: CASSLENAYEQYF; CDR3nt: TGTGCCAGCAGCTTGGAAAACGCCTACGAGCAGTACTTC
j_gene: TRBJ2-1; v_gene: TRBV10-2; abundance: many; d_gene: -; CDR3aa: CASSEWAQPNEQFF; CDR3nt: TGCGCCAGCAGTGAGTGGGCCCAGCCCAATGAGCAGTTCTTC
j_gene: TRBJ2-1; v_gene: TRBV6-1; abundance: many; d_gene: -; CDR3aa: CASRGGHEQFF; CDR3nt: TGTGCCAGCAGAGGGGGGCATGAGCAGTTCTTC
j_gene: TRBJ2-1; v_gene: TRBV24-1; abundance: -; d_gene: -; CDR3aa: CATNNEQFF; CDR3nt: TGTGCCACGAACAATGAGCAGTTCTTC